The sequence of this T cell receptor (beta chain) was determined in a study of vaccination and CD4 T cells after COVID-19. The wider study: At a median around 70 days (range 14 to 241) after dose two, post-vaccine samples were obtained.

On this clonotype: The antigen remains undetermined.

Noted treatment: roughly ten-day PBMC culture with coronavirus spike peptide pools or control peptides (ViraFEST assay). The ends were cut back, 4 bases at V and 2 bases at J, with 18 bases in the middle. The CDR3 extends over 17 amino acids. Germline V lookup: CDR1 MNHNS, CDR2 SASEGT. The Oncomine TCR Beta short-read assay was applied to DNA of cultured CD4+ T cells. The source of extracted genomic DNA was cultured CD4+ T cells. One entry per CDR3 protein, called by TCRdb with MiXCR from the PCR reads. The table has roughly 7,100 distinct CDR3 sequences, roughly 61% seen once. Overall study findings and caveats: Within the convalescent patients, a median around 90% of the SARS-CoV-2-reactive clones were ones that appeared only post-vaccination.

The chain uses TRBV6-1 and TRBJ1-5; maybe TRBD1 (5 bases). What was sequenced was CD4+ T cells from blood, cultured in vitro. The TCR originated in a human donor who had recovered from COVID-19. This CDR3 reads CASSADNLLRGNQPQHF. DNA of the CDR3: TGTGCCAGCAGTGCGGACAATCTGCTACGAGGCAATCAGCCCCAGCATTTT.